Each of the 27 T cell receptor beta chains below was sequenced from the same sample in a study of cytomegalovirus exposure and HLA in healthy donors. The PCR was carried out with 60 Vbeta primers and 13 Jbeta primers. This table comes from immunoSEQ multiplex PCR, and its TCRdb copy is limited to in-frame clones, with some not included. In the table there are about 120,000 clones, about 78% of which are singletons. The sample was PBMCs. The receptors derive from a female donor in good health and CMV-seronegative.

The chain carries TRBV5-1 and TRBJ1-2, with a weak D call TRBD1 (6 bases). Germline V lookup: CDR1 SGHRS, CDR2 YFSETQ. Trimming took 4 bases from V and 4 from J, leaving 11 bases between them. The CDR3 contains 13 residues. CDR3 coding DNA: TGCGCCAGCAGCCTAGACAGGACCTATGGCTACACCTTC. Its translation: CASSLDRTYGYTF.

The chain employs TRBV11-1 and TRBJ2-3; D is ambiguous. Per the germline V gene, CDR1 is SGHAT and CDR2 is FQDESV (reference sequence). The CDR3 consists of 12 residues. Trimming took off 3 bases at V and 3 bases at J, with 4 bases between the two ends. In DNA, the CDR3 is TGTGCCAGCAGCTTGCGAACAGATACGCAGTATTTT. Translating gives CASSLRTDTQYF.

The chain recombines TRBV19 with TRBJ1-1, with D maybe TRBD1 (6 bases). Germline V lookup: CDR1 LNHDA, CDR2 SQIVND (reference sequence). The CDR3 runs 15 residues. With 4 bases removed from V and 2 bases from J, the gap between germline ends came to 14 bases. This CDR3 reads CASSTERRGNTEAFF. In DNA form, the CDR3 reads TGTGCCAGTAGTACGGAACGCAGGGGAAACACTGAAGCTTTCTTT.

The chain joins TRBV6-5 to TRBJ1-1; the D is unclear. In germline, CDR1 is MNHEY, CDR2 SVGAGI. The CDR3 loop spans 14 amino acids. With 6 bases removed from V and 3 bases from J, the gap between germline ends came to 14 bases. The DNA for the CDR3 is TGTGCCAGCAGCCGGCTCGACGGGGACACTGAAGCTTTCTTT. It yields the protein CASSRLDGDTEAFF.

The V call is TRBV11-2, the J call TRBJ2-7; no clear D. Looked up from germline, CDR1 is SGHAT and CDR2 is FQNNGV. The CDR3 contains 15 residues. Trimming shortened V by 1 base and J by 2 bases, and 12 bases separated the two germline ends. The CDR3 here is CASSLVSRQAYEQYF. The CDR3 DNA reads TGTGCCAGCAGCTTAGTCTCGCGGCAAGCCTACGAGCAGTACTTC.

J is TRBJ1-4 and V is TRBV5-1; TRBD1 is a possible D gene (6 bases). Germline CDR1 SGHRS, CDR2 YFSETQ. This CDR3 has 13 residues. Trimming pared 5 bases from V and 5 bases from J, leaving 10 bases between. The CDR3 region is CASRRDTNEKLFF. Here the CDR3 DNA reads TGCGCCAGCAGAAGGGACACCAATGAAAAACTGTTTTTT.

The sample holds one count of this clone. The chain couples TRBV14 to TRBJ1-3; tentative D call: TRBD1 (5 bases). Germline lookup yields CDR1 SGHDN and CDR2 FVKESK. The CDR3 length is 13 residues. V lost 4 bases and J lost 2, with 6 bases in between. CDR3 in DNA: TGTGCCAGCAGCCTCAGGGCTGGAAACACCATATATTTT. Translating it yields CASSLRAGNTIYF. Full variable domain (rest looked up from reference TRBV14 and TRBJ1-3): EAGVTQFPSHSVIEKGQTVTLRCDPISGHDNLYWYRRVMGKEIKFLLHFVKESKQDESGMPNNRFLAERTGGTYSTLKVQPAELEDSGVYFCASSLRAGNTIYFGEGSWLTVV.

The V gene is TRBV28, the J gene TRBJ2-7, with D unresolved. V was shortened by 6 bases and J by 7 bases, with 13 bases between the two germline ends. CDR1 and CDR2 from the germline V gene are MDHEN and SYDVKM. The CDR3 runs 12 residues. This CDR3 reads CASSFPGREQYF. CDR3 in DNA: TGTGCCAGCAGCTTCCCGGGTCGGGAGCAGTACTTC.

The CDR3 region has the DNA TGTGCCAGCAGCTACATGCCGTGGCGGCCCACTAGCACAGATACGCAGTATTTT. This sequence encodes CASSYMPWRPTSTDTQYF. The chain uses TRBV7-8 and TRBJ2-3; D gene unclear. Trimming took 4 bases from V and 0 from J, leaving 20 bases between them. Germline CDR1 and CDR2: SGHVS and FQNEAQ. CDR3 length equals 18 residues.

The rearrangement joins TRBV19 to TRBJ1-1; the D gene is possibly TRBD1 (6 bases). Germline CDR1 is LNHDA and CDR2 is SQIVND (reference sequence). Trimming cost V 8 bases and J 0 bases, with 10 bases left between them. There are 13 residues in the CDR3. The CDR3 nucleotides are TGTGCCAGTGGTTCAGGGGTGAACACTGAAGCTTTCTTT. As protein: CASGSGVNTEAFF.

Comment on this clone: The same CDR3 can be traced to other DNA sequences in this sample. The V and J genes are TRBV28 and TRBJ1-1; D call uncertain. Trimming shortened V by 1 base and J by 7 bases, and 4 bases separated the two germline ends. The CDR3 sequence is 11 residues long. CDR1 is MDHEN, CDR2 SYDVKM, per germline. As DNA, the CDR3 is TGTGCCAGCAGTTTATCTTTTGAAGCTTTCTTT. Translated, it gives CASSLSFEAFF.

The chain carries TRBV28 and TRBJ2-5; TRBD1 aligns across 11 bases. Trimming took 3 bases from V and 5 from J; bases not matched to a gene: 8. Germline values: CDR1 MDHEN, CDR2 SYDVKM. This CDR3 comprises 16 residues. The CDR3 DNA reads TGTGCCAGCAGTTTGTCGGGGACAGGGGGAGGCGAGACCCAGTACTTC. It yields the protein CASSLSGTGGGETQYF.

The chain is built from TRBV2 and TRBJ1-4; 7 nucleotides agree with TRBD1. The CDR3 loop spans 13 amino acids. The junction had 4 bases not matched to a gene; V was cut back by 6 bases and J by 6 bases. Germline lookup yields CDR1 SNHLY and CDR2 FYNNEI. The CDR3 nucleotides read TGTGCCAGCAGACAGGGGCGGGATGAAAAACTGTTTTTT. Protein sequence: CASRQGRDEKLFF.

The chain has TRBV18 and TRBJ1-2; 8 positions match TRBD1. V lost 6 bases and J lost 8; bases outside the gene matches: 17. The length of the CDR3 is 16 residues. Germline loops: CDR1 KGHSH, CDR2 LQKENI. CDR3 in DNA: TGTGCCAGCTCGCCAAACGGCGGACAGGGTAGCGGAGGCTACACCTTC. It translates to CASSPNGGQGSGGYTF.

This clone was counted once. The rearrangement joins TRBV6-1 to TRBJ1-2, with unresolved D. CDR3 length equals 14 residues. V lost 10 bases and J lost 5, with 20 bases in between. Germline lookup yields CDR1 MNHNS and CDR2 SASEGT. CDR3 DNA sequence: TGTGCCACCACCCTACAGTTCCAGATATATGGCTACACCTTC. Protein: CATTLQFQIYGYTF.

The J gene is TRBJ1-5, the V gene TRBV28; unclear D gene. Trimming pared 6 bases from V and 2 bases from J, leaving 11 bases between. The CDR3 is made up of 14 amino acids. The germline V gene encodes CDR1 MDHEN and CDR2 SYDVKM. CDR3 in DNA: TGTGCCAGCAGAGCGGGGAACGGCAATCAGCCCCAGCATTTT. This sequence encodes CASRAGNGNQPQHF.

This clone was recorded a few times. The chain couples TRBV19 to TRBJ1-2, with 10 bases lining up with TRBD1. The germline gives CDR1 LNHDA, CDR2 SQIVND (reference sequence). V lost 7 bases, J lost 0 bases, and 17 bases stayed unmatched. The length of the CDR3 is 19 residues. CDR3 loop: CASTDPRPGQGTSNYGYTF. CDR3 in DNA: TGTGCCAGTACCGATCCCCGACCGGGACAGGGGACTTCTAACTATGGCTACACCTTC.

This clone was observed a handful of times. V gene TRBV13 combines with J gene TRBJ1-6, with D possibly matching TRBD1 (6 bases). Germline V CDR1 and CDR2: PRHDT, FYEKMQ (reference sequence). The CDR3 has 14 residues. Trimming took off 4 bases at V and 9 bases at J, with 13 bases between the two ends. CDR3 sequence reads: CASSSWTERSPLHF. In DNA form, the CDR3 reads TGTGCCAGCAGCTCGTGGACAGAACGTTCACCCCTCCACTTT. Using reference TRBV13 and TRBJ1-6 for the parts outside the CDR3, the full variable domain is AAGVIQSPRHLIKEKRETATLKCYPIPRHDTVYWYQQGPGQDPQFLISFYEKMQSDKGSIPDRFSAQQFSDYHSELNMSSLELGDSALYFCASSSWTERSPLHFGNGTRLTVT.

The CDR3 nucleotides read TGTGCCAGCAGCCTAACAGGGGACTCCTACGAGCAGTACTTC. The encoded protein is CASSLTGDSYEQYF. J is TRBJ2-7 and V is TRBV7-9; TRBD1 matches 7 bases. Germline CDR1 SEHNR, CDR2 FQNEAQ (reference sequence). CDR3 length: 14 amino acids. V trimming: 5 bases; J trimming: 0 bases; junction bases outside the gene matches: 4.

The chain has TRBV6-1 and TRBJ1-1; 10 positions match TRBD1. The CDR3 totals 15 residues. Germline CDR1 MNHNS, CDR2 SASEGT. J was trimmed by 11 bases and V by 4 bases; bases with no gene match: 13. The CDR3 loop reads CASSGTGQGFLQAFF. The CDR3 nucleotides are TGTGCCAGCAGTGGAACGGGACAGGGGTTTCTGCAGGCTTTCTTT.

The CDR3 loop is CASSPGIAGLSEQYF. CDR3 nucleotide sequence: TGCGCCAGCAGCCCCGGGATAGCGGGCTTATCCGAGCAGTACTTC. The chain links TRBV4-1 to TRBJ2-7, with TRBD2 matching 7 bases. The CDR3 contains 15 residues. Germline V gives CDR1 MGHRA, CDR2 YSYEKL. Trimming took 4 bases from V and 6 from J; bases not matched to a gene: 12.

V is TRBV2 and J is TRBJ2-3; 8 nucleotides agree with TRBD1. CDR1 and CDR2 from the germline V gene are SNHLY and FYNNEI. This CDR3 has 16 residues. V dropped 6 bases and J dropped 2; count of bases not matched to a gene: 10. CDR3 residues: CASRDRQGAATDTQYF. In nucleotides, the CDR3 is TGTGCCAGCAGAGACCGGCAGGGGGCCGCCACAGATACGCAGTATTTT.

V usage is TRBV5-4 and J usage is TRBJ1-1, with TRBD1 as a possible D gene (5 bases). CDR3 length: 18 amino acids. Germline V gene data show CDR1 as SGHNT and CDR2 as YYREEE (reference sequence). Trimming took 6 bases from V and 5 from J, leaving 29 bases between them. CDR3 nucleotides: TGTGCCAGCACCCTTTTGGGGGGGTACAGGCCCCTGGGAACTGAAGCTTTCTTT. Residues: CASTLLGGYRPLGTEAFF.

The V call is TRBV10-3, the J call TRBJ1-2; a weak D match, TRBD1 (6 bases). CDR1 and CDR2 from the germline V gene are ENHRY and SYGVKD. Trimming took 6 bases from V and 7 from J, leaving 15 bases between them. The CDR3 contains 13 residues. In DNA form, the CDR3 reads TGTGCCATCAGAAAGGACAGAGCCCGTGGCTACACCTTC. This codes for CAIRKDRARGYTF.

The chain joins TRBV7-5 to TRBJ2-1; the table names TRBD2, a call not compared with the DNA. TRBV7-5 is an annotated pseudogene. The CDR3 runs to 16 residues. The CDR3 bases are TGTGCCAGAAGTCTCCCGCGGACTGAGACCTACAATGAGCAGTTCTTC. It is translated as CARSLPRTETYNEQFF.

This clone was found once. The chain employs TRBV7-3 and TRBJ2-5, with a possible D match to TRBD1 (6 bases). Trimming removed 1 base at V and 5 bases at J, with 14 bases between. The CDR3 has 15 residues. Germline-derived CDR1 and CDR2 are SGHTA and FQGTGA. CDR3 loop: CASSLIASQGETQYF. Here the CDR3 DNA reads TGTGCCAGCAGCTTAATTGCCAGCCAGGGGGAGACCCAGTACTTC.

This clone was recorded a few times. This chain joins TRBV11-2 and TRBJ2-2, with 10 bases lining up with TRBD1. Germline V lookup: CDR1 SGHAT, CDR2 FQNNGV. Trimming removed 5 bases from V and 1 base from J; junction bases left unmatched: 4. This CDR3 spans 16 amino acids. As DNA, the CDR3 is TGTGCCAGCAGCACAGGGGACAGGGGGAACACCGGGGAGCTGTTTTTT. It is translated as CASSTGDRGNTGELFF.